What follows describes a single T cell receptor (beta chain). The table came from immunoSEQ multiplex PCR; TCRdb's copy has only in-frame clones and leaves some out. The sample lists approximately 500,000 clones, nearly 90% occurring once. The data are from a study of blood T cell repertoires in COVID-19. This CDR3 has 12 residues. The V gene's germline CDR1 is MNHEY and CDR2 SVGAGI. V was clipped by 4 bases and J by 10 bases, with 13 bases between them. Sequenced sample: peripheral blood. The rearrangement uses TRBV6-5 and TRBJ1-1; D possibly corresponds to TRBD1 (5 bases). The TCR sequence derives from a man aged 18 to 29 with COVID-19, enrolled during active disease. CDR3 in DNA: TGTGCCAGCAGTTCACCGCAGGGTAGAGCTTTCTTT. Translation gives CASSSPQGRAFF.